The present T cell receptor beta chain was sequenced within a study of shared clonotypes between healthy human individuals. Across the study: Participating donors consisted of a couple of women and a few men aged 18 to 49.

This clone was counted a single time. Profiling relied on immunoSEQ multiplex PCR, and the TCRdb table lists in-frame clones only, not all of them. The data hold roughly 2,000,000 clones, with about 95% observed a single time. Terminally differentiated effector memory CD45RA+ cells were excluded by CCR7 positive selection of CD45RO-negative cells. Sequencing used naive CD8+ T cells sorted from blood. The sequence was collected from a man between 18 and 35 years old in good health.

CDR3 loop: CASSTSGLAYEQYF. DNA of the CDR3: TGTGCCAGTAGTACCTCGGGACTAGCGTACGAGCAGTACTTC. The genes are TRBV19 and TRBJ2-7, with 10 bases fitting TRBD2. The CDR3 is 14 residues long. Germline V gene data show CDR1 as LNHDA and CDR2 as SQIVND (reference sequence). The V and J ends lost 4 bases and 4 bases, in that order; junction bases with no gene match: 4.